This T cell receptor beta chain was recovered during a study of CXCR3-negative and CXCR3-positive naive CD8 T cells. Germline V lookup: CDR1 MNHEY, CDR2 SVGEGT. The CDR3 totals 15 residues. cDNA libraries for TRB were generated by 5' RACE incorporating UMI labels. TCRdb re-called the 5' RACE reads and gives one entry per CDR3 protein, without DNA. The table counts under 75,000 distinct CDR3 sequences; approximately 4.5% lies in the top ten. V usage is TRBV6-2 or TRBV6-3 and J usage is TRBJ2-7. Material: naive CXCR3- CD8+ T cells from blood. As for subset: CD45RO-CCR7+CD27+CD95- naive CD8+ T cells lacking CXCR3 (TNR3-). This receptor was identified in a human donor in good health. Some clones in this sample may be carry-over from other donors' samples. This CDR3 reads CASSYSGQGFHEQYF.